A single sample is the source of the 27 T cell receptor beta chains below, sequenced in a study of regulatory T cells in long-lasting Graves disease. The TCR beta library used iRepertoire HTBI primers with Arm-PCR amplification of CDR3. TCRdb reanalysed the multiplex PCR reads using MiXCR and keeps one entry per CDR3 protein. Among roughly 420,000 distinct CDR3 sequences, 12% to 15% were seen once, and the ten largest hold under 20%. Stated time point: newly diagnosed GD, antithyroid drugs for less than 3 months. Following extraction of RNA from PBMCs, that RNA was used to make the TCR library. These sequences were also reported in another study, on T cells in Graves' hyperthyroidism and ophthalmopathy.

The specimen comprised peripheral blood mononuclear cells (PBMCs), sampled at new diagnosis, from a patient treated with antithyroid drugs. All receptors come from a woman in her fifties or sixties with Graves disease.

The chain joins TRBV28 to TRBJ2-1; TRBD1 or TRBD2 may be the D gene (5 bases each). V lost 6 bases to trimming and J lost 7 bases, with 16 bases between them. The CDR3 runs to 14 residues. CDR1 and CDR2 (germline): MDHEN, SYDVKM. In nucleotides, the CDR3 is TGTGCCAGCAGCGACAGTATAGGCGGGAATGAGCAGTTCTTC. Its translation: CASSDSIGGNEQFF.

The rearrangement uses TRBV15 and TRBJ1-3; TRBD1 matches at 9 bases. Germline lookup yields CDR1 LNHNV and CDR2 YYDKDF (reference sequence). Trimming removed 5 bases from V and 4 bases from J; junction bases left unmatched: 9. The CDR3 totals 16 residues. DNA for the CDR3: TGTGCCACCAGCGGTCGGGACAGGGCATACGGAAACACCATATATTTT. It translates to CATSGRDRAYGNTIYF.

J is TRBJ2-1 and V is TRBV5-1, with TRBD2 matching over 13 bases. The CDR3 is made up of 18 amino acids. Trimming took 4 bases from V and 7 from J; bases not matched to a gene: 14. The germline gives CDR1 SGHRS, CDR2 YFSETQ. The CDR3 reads CASSGGGTSGISVNEQFF. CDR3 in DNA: TGCGCCAGCAGCGGAGGAGGGACTAGCGGGATTTCCGTTAATGAGCAGTTCTTC.

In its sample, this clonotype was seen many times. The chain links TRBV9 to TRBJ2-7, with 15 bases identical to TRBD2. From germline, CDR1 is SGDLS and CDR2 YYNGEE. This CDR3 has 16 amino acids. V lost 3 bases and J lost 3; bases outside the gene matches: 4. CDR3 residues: CASSDGTSGRFYEQYF. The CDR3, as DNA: TGTGCCAGCAGCGACGGGACTAGCGGGAGGTTCTACGAGCAGTACTTC.

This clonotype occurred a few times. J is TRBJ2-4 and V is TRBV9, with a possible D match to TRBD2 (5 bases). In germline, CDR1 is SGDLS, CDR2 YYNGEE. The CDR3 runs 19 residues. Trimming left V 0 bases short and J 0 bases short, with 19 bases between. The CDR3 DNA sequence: TGTGCCAGCAGCGTAGTCCCCGGACTTCCCTCTCTAGCCAAAAACATTCAGTACTTC. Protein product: CASSVVPGLPSLAKNIQYF.

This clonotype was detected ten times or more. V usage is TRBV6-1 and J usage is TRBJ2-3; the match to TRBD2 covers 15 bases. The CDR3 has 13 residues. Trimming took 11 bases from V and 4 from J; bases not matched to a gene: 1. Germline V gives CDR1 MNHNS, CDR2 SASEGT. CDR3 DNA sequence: TGTGCCGGACTAGCGGGAGGGGCAGATACGCAGTATTTT. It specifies CAGLAGGADTQYF.

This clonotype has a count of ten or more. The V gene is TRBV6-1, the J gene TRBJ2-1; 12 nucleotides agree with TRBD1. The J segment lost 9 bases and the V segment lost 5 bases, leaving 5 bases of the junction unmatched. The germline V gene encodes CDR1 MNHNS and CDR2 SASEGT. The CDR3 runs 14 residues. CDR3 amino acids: CASSPGQGASEQFF. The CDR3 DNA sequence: TGTGCCAGCAGTCCGGGACAGGGGGCTAGTGAGCAGTTCTTC.

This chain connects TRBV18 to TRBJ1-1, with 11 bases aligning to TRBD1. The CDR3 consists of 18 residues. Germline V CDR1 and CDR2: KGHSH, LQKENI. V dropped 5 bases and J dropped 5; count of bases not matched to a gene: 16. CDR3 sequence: CASSYQQGTGGLRTEAFF. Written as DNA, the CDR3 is TGTGCCAGCTCATACCAGCAGGGGACAGGGGGTCTGAGGACTGAAGCTTTCTTT.

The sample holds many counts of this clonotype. CDR3 amino acids: CASSSSGTSGASGTQYF. The CDR3 DNA reads TGTGCCAGCAGCTCGTCCGGGACTAGCGGGGCCTCGGGGACCCAGTACTTC. The J gene is TRBJ2-5, the V gene TRBV7-2; 13 nucleotides agree with TRBD2. CDR1 and CDR2 (germline): SGHTA, FQGNSA. With V trimmed by 4 bases and J by 7 bases, 12 bases remained unmatched. This CDR3 region has 17 residues.

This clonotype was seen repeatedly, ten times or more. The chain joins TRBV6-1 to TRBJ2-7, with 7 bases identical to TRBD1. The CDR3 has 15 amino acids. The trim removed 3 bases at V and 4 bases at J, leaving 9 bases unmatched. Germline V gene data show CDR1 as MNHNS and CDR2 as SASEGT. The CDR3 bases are TGTGCCAGCAGTGACCCCTCGACAGGGATGTACGAGCAGTACTTC. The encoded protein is CASSDPSTGMYEQYF.

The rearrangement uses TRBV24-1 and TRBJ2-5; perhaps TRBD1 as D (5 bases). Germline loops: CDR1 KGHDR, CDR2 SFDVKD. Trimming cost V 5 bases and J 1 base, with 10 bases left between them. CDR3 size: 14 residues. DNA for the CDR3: TGTGCCACCAGTGTATCGGACATCCAAGAGACCCAGTACTTC. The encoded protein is CATSVSDIQETQYF.

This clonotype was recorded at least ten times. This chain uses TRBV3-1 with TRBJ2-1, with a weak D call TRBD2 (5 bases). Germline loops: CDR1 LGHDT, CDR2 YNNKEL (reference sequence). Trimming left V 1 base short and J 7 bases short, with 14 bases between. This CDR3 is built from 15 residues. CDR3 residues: CASSQVAGSGNEQFF. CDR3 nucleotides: TGTGCCAGCAGCCAAGTTGCGGGTAGTGGGAATGAGCAGTTCTTC.

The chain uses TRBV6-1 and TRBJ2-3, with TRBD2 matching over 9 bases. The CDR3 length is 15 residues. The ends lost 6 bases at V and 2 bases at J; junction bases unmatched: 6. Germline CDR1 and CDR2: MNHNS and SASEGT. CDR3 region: CASSGLAGNTDTQYF. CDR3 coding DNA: TGTGCCAGCAGCGGGCTAGCGGGAAACACAGATACGCAGTATTTT.

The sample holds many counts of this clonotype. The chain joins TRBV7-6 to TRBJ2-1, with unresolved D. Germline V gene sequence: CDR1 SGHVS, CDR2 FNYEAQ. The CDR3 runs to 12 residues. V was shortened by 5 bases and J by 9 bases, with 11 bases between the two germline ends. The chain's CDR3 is CASSLPLGEQFF. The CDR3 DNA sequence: TGTGCCAGCAGCCTCCCCCTGGGTGAGCAGTTCTTC. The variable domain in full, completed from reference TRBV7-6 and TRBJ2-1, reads GAGVSQSPRYKVTKRGQDVALRCDPISGHVSLYWYRQALGQGPEFLTYFNYEAQQDKSGLPNDRFSAERPEGSISTLTIQRTEQRDSAMYRCASSLPLGEQFFGPGTRLTVL.

The CDR3 DNA follows: TGTGCCAGCAGCCAAGGCTTGCAGGGATTCGCAGATACGCAGTATTTT. Its translation is CASSQGLQGFADTQYF. This sequence joins TRBV3-1 and TRBJ2-3; D might be TRBD1 (5 bases). Trimming removed 1 base at V and 4 bases at J, with 15 bases between. The CDR3 extends over 16 amino acids. CDR1 is LGHDT, CDR2 YNNKEL, per germline (reference sequence).

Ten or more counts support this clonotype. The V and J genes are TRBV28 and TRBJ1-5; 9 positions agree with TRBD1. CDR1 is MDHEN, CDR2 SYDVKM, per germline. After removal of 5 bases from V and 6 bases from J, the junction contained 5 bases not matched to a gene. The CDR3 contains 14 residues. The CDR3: CASSGGQGRQPQHF. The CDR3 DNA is TGTGCCAGCAGTGGGGGACAGGGTCGTCAGCCCCAGCATTTT.

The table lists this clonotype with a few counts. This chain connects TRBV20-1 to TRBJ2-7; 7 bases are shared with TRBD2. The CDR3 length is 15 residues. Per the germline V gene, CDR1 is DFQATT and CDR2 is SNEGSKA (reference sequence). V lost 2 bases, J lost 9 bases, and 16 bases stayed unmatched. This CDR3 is CSARPSGEGFYAQYF. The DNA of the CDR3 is TGCAGTGCTAGACCCTCGGGGGAGGGTTTCTATGCGCAGTACTTC.

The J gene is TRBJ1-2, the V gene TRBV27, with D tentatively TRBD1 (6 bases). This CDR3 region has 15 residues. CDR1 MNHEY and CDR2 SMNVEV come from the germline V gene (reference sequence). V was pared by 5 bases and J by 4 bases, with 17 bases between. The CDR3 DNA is TGTGCCAGCAGTACAGTCAGGGGCCCCACCTATGGCTACACCTTC. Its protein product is CASSTVRGPTYGYTF.

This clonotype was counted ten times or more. The CDR3 sequence is CASSSKTGVDTQYF. CDR3 nucleotide sequence: TGTGCCAGCAGCTCTAAGACAGGGGTAGATACGCAGTATTTT. J is TRBJ2-3 and V is TRBV11-3; 8 bases are shared with TRBD1. J was trimmed by 5 bases and V by 4 bases; bases with no gene match: 5. The CDR3 contains 14 residues. The germline CDR1 and CDR2 sequences are SGHNT and YENEEA. The entire variable domain, with the rest obtained from reference TRBV11-3 and TRBJ2-3, is as follows: EAGVVQSPRYKIIEKKQPVAFWCNPISGHNTLYWYLQNLGQGPELLIRYENEEAVDDSQLPKDRFSAERLKGVDSTLKIQPAELGDSAVYLCASSSKTGVDTQYFGPGTRLTVL.

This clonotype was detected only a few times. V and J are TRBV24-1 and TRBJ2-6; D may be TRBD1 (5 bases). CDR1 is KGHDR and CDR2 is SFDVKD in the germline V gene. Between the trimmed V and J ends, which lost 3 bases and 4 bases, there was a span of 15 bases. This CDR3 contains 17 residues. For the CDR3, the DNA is TGTGCCACCAGTGATCCAACCTCGAGGACAGGGGCCAACGTCCTGACTTTC. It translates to CATSDPTSRTGANVLTF.

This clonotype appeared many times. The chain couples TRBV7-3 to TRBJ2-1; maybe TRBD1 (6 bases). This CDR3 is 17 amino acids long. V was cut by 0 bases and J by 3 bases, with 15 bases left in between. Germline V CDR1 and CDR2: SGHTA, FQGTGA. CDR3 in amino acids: CASSLTGARDYYNEQFF. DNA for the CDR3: TGTGCCAGCAGCTTAACGGGGGCACGTGACTACTACAATGAGCAGTTCTTC. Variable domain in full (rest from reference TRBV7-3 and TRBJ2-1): GAGVSQTPSNKVTEKGKYVELRCDPISGHTALYWYRQSLGQGPEFLIYFQGTGAADDSGLPNDRFFAVRPEGSVSTLKIQRTERGDSAVYLCASSLTGARDYYNEQFFGPGTRLTVL.

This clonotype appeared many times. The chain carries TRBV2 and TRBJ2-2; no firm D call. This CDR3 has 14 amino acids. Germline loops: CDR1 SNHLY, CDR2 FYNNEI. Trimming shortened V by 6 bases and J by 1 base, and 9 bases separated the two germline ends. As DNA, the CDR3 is TGTGCCAGCAGCAAAAACAGGAACACCGGGGAGCTGTTTTTT. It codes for CASSKNRNTGELFF.

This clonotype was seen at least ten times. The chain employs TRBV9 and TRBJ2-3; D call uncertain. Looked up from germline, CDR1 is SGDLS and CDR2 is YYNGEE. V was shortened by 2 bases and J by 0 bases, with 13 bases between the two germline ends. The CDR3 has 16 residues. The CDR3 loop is CASSVLVGVSTDTQYF. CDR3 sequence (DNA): TGTGCCAGCAGCGTTCTGGTGGGCGTTAGCACAGATACGCAGTATTTT.

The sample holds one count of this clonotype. The CDR3 region has the DNA TGTGCCAGCTCACGGACGAGGAACTCTGGAAACACCATATATTTT. Its translation: CASSRTRNSGNTIYF. The chain links TRBV18 to TRBJ1-3, with D hard to call. Looked up from germline, CDR1 is KGHSH and CDR2 is LQKENI. The CDR3 is 15 residues long. Trimming stripped 4 bases from V and 0 bases from J, with 10 bases between.

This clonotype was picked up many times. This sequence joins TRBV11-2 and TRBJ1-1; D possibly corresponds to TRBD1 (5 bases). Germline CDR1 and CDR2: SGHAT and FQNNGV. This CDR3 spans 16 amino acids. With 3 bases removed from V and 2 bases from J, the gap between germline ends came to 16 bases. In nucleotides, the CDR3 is TGTGCCAGCAGCTTGAAAGCTGTACAGGTAAACACTGAAGCTTTCTTT. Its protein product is CASSLKAVQVNTEAFF.

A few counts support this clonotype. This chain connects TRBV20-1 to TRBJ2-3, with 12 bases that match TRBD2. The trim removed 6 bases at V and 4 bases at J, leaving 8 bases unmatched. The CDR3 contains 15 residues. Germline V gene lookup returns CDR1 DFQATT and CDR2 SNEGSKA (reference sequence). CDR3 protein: CSAGKTSGRPDTQYF. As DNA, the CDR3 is TGCAGTGCGGGAAAGACTAGCGGGAGACCAGATACGCAGTATTTT.

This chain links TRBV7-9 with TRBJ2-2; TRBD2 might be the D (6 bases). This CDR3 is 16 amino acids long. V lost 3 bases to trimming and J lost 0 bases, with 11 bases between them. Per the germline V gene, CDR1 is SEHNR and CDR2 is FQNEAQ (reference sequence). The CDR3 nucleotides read TGTGCCAGCAGCTTGTCTAGCGTATCGAACACCGGGGAGCTGTTTTTT. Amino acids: CASSLSSVSNTGELFF.